A selection of T cell receptor beta chains follows, all from one sample in a study of metastatic and nonmetastatic thyroid tumors. MiXCR was used by TCRdb to re-call the PCR reads. Here the sample spans approximately 65,000 clones, 4% to 5% being singletons. Sequencing used blood. The receptors come from a female donor with papillary thyroid cancer or a benign thyroid nodule (not recorded which). Some clones in this sample may be carry-over from other donors' samples. Both conserved end residues are part of each CDR3. D genes are given only for firm matches. Clone size appears in some rows only: once, few, many, or a class for an expanded clone.

j_gene	d_gene	len	abundance	v_gene	CDR3aa	CDR3nt
TRBJ1-1	TRBD1	16	many	TRBV20-1	CSALTGTGPSYTEAFF	TGCAGTGCTCTCACCGGGACAGGTCCTTCTTACACTGAAGCTTTCTTT
TRBJ1-4	TRBD1	16	many	TRBV18	CASSPRGPSEDEKLFF	TGTGCCAGCTCACCAAGGGGGCCTAGTGAGGATGAAAAACTGTTTTTT
TRBJ1-2	-	15	many	TRBV5-1	CASSSRGGGNYGYTF	TGCGCCAGCAGCTCCCGTGGAGGGGGGAACTATGGCTACACCTTC
TRBJ2-7	-	13	many	TRBV19	CASSIRVSHEQYF	TGTGCCAGTAGTATCCGGGTCTCTCACGAGCAGTACTTC
TRBJ2-1	-	14	many	TRBV7-9	CASTPGDSYNEQFF	TGTGCCAGCACCCCCGGCGACAGCTACAATGAGCAGTTCTTC
TRBJ2-2	-	13	medium-sized	TRBV24-1	CATMRDNTGELFF	TGTGCCACCATGAGGGACAACACCGGGGAGCTGTTTTTT
TRBJ2-5	-	12	many	TRBV29-1	CSIVIWVETQYF	TGCAGCATCGTTATCTGGGTTGAGACCCAGTACTTC
TRBJ2-3	-	14	many	TRBV20-1	CSARGLTRTDTQYF	TGCAGTGCTAGAGGGTTGACCCGCACAGATACGCAGTATTTT
TRBJ2-5	TRBD1	15	-	TRBV5-1	CASSLQGARLETQYF	TGCGCCAGTAGCTTACAGGGGGCGAGGTTGGAGACCCAGTACTTC
TRBJ2-2	-	14	-	TRBV12-3/TRBV12-4	CASSSTVNTGELFF	TGTGCCAGCAGCTCAACAGTGAACACCGGGGAGCTGTTTTTT
TRBJ2-3	TRBD2	15	many	TRBV30	CAWSVLGLATDTQYF	TGTGCCTGGAGTGTACTTGGACTAGCCACAGATACGCAGTATTTT
TRBJ2-5	TRBD1	16	many	TRBV12-3/TRBV12-4	CASSPPRTGGLETQYF	TGTGCCAGCAGCCCACCTCGGACAGGGGGCTTAGAGACCCAGTACTTC
TRBJ1-5	TRBD1	15	-	TRBV28	CASSLGQGYRQPQHF	TGTGCCAGCAGTTTGGGACAGGGATATCGTCAGCCCCAGCATTTT
TRBJ2-2	-	16	-	TRBV28	CASIEGRTKNTGDLFF	TGTGCCAGCATCGAAGGGAGGACCAAGAACACCGGGGATCTGTTTTTT
TRBJ1-2	TRBD1	15	-	TRBV7-2	CASSTRTGGDYGCTF	TGTGCCAGCAGCACTCGGACAGGGGGCGACTATGGCTGCACCTTC
TRBJ2-3	TRBD2	13	many	TRBV2	CAITSGSLDTQYF	TGTGCCATCACTAGCGGTTCCTTGGATACGCAGTATTTT
TRBJ2-5	-	16	many	TRBV11-3	CASSLGQRHPTETQYF	TGTGCCAGCAGCCTCGGCCAGCGCCACCCCACAGAGACCCAGTACTTC
TRBJ2-7	TRBD2	17	many	TRBV6-1	CASSSQRLTSGSNEQYF	TGTGCCAGCAGTTCACAACGCCTGACTAGCGGGAGTAACGAGCAGTACTTC
TRBJ2-7	TRBD2	16	many	TRBV30	CAWTPRLLAEIYEQYF	TGTGCCTGGACCCCCCGGCTGCTAGCGGAAATCTACGAGCAGTACTTC
TRBJ2-3	-	15	many	TRBV28	CASSLGGASTDTQYF	TGTGCCAGCAGTTTGGGGGGGGCGAGCACAGATACGCAGTATTTT
TRBJ1-2	TRBD1	17	few	TRBV6-1	CASSDSGTGTLRYGYTF	TGTGCCAGCAGTGACTCCGGGACAGGGACCCTCCGGTATGGCTACACCTTC
TRBJ2-1	-	15	few	TRBV28	CASSPLGGQINYQFF	TGTGCCAGCAGCCCACTGGGGGGGCAAATCAATTATCAGTTCTTC
TRBJ2-7	-	13	few	TRBV28	CASSFRGSYEQYF	TGTGCCAGCAGTTTTAGAGGTTCCTACGAGCAGTACTTC
TRBJ1-1	-	14	few	TRBV28	CASSLIGKNTEAFF	TGTGCCAGCAGTTTAATTGGAAAGAACACTGAAGCTTTCTTT
TRBJ1-4	-	13	many	TRBV12-3/TRBV12-4	CASSWGAVEKLFF	TGTGCCAGCAGTTGGGGGGCGGTGGAAAAACTGTTTTTT
TRBJ2-7	-	14	-	TRBV15	CATSWPGHSYEQYF	TGTGCCACCAGCTGGCCGGGACACTCCTACGAGCAGTACTTC
TRBJ1-5	TRBD1	16	few	TRBV5-1	CASSLDPGQTNQPQHF	TGCGCCAGCAGCTTGGATCCGGGACAGACAAATCAGCCCCAGCATTTT
TRBJ2-4	TRBD1	14	many	TRBV27	CASSSRDRANIQYF	TGTGCCAGCAGTTCCCGGGACAGGGCAAACATTCAGTACTTC
TRBJ2-1	TRBD2	15	many	TRBV20-1	CSAGLTSGTRGEQFF	TGCAGTGCTGGGCTAACTAGCGGTACTAGGGGTGAGCAGTTCTTC
TRBJ2-3	TRBD1	13	-	TRBV6-1	CASTANRGDTQYF	TGTGCCAGCACCGCTAACAGGGGAGATACGCAGTATTTT
TRBJ1-2	TRBD1	14	few	TRBV6-2/TRBV6-3	CASRSPGGATGYTF	TGTGCCAGCAGAAGCCCAGGGGGCGCTACAGGCTACACCTTC
TRBJ2-1	TRBD2	15	many	TRBV6-1	CASGVTGGPINEQFF	TGTGCCAGCGGGGTTACGGGAGGGCCAATCAATGAGCAGTTCTTC
TRBJ1-2	-	11	-	TRBV28	CASSQRVSHTF	TGTGCCAGCAGCCAGAGGGTTAGTCACACCTTC
TRBJ1-6	-	14	-	TRBV28	CASSLTDYNSPLHF	TGTGCCAGCAGTTTGACGGATTATAATTCACCCCTCCACTTT
TRBJ2-3	TRBD2	15	many	TRBV5-8	CASSRRSGSTDTQYF	TGTGCCAGCAGCCGCCGTAGCGGGAGCACAGATACGCAGTATTTT
TRBJ1-4	-	17	few	TRBV6-1	CASSDKERGSTNEKLFF	TGTGCCAGCAGTGATAAAGAGAGGGGCTCAACTAATGAAAAACTGTTTTTT
TRBJ1-2	-	15	few	TRBV28	CASSFVQFPRGGYTF	TGTGCCAGCAGTTTCGTCCAGTTCCCACGGGGTGGCTACACCTTC
TRBJ2-1	-	17	many	TRBV15	CATSDAGGPGAFNEQFF	TGTGCCACCAGCGACGCAGGGGGGCCCGGGGCTTTCAATGAGCAGTTCTTC
TRBJ2-7	-	13	many	TRBV6-5	CASSYTQDYEQYF	TGTGCCAGCAGTTACACACAAGACTACGAGCAGTACTTC
TRBJ2-1	-	17	many	TRBV9	CASSVDYGSPSYNEQFF	TGTGCCAGCAGCGTAGATTACGGGAGTCCCTCCTACAATGAGCAGTTCTTC
TRBJ2-1	TRBD1	14	few	TRBV4-1	CASSRQGTYNEQFF	TGCGCCAGCAGCCGACAGGGGACGTACAATGAGCAGTTCTTC